This TCR beta chain was sequenced for a study of blood T cell repertoires in COVID-19. Concerning this clone: Other DNA sequences of this sample code for an identical CDR3.

TCRdb's table, derived via immunoSEQ multiplex PCR, lists solely in-frame clones and lacks some. Here the sample spans under 200,000 clones, around four fifths being singletons. Germline V gives CDR1 SQVTM, CDR2 ANQGSEA. The CDR3 consists of 9 residues. The V end lost 6 bases, the J end lost 7 bases, and 6 bases lay between the germline ends. The J gene is TRBJ1-2, the V gene TRBV29-1, with D possibly TRBD1 on 6 matching bases. The TCR was taken from a woman in her 30s with acute or convalescent COVID-19. The sequenced sample was peripheral blood. The CDR3 loop is CSVDSGYTF. CDR3 nucleotides: TGCAGCGTGGACAGTGGCTACACCTTC.